The 20 T cell receptor beta chains given below trace back to one sample, sequenced in a study of blood T cell repertoires in COVID-19. Using immunoSEQ multiplex PCR, the repertoire was profiled, and TCRdb retains in-frame clones only, with some absent. The sample holds roughly 72,000 clones, about nine tenths seen once. Sequenced material: peripheral blood. Receptors originate from a human donor in a cohort sampled during active COVID-19.

The chain joins TRBV5-5 to TRBJ1-5, with 7 bases fitting TRBD1. V was pared by 4 bases and J by 9 bases, with 10 bases of the junction left unmatched. Germline-derived CDR1 and CDR2 are SGHKS and YYEKEE (reference sequence). The length of the CDR3 is 14 residues. Here the CDR3 reads CASSPTGEVRPQHF. CDR3 DNA sequence: TGTGCCAGCAGCCCCACAGGGGAAGTACGGCCCCAGCATTTT.

This clone has just a few counts. This sequence joins TRBV6-6 and TRBJ2-6; 8 bases align to TRBD2. This CDR3 is built from 16 residues. Germline assignment: CDR1 MNHNY and CDR2 SVGAGI (reference sequence). The junction had 4 bases not matched to a gene; V was cut back by 0 bases and J by 6 bases. CDR3 amino acids: CASSYSSSGLANVLTF. The DNA of the CDR3 is TGTGCCAGCAGTTACTCGTCTAGCGGGTTGGCCAACGTCCTGACTTTC.

V usage is TRBV10-1 and J usage is TRBJ1-2, with D unresolved. This CDR3 has 12 amino acids. Trimming removed 3 bases at V and 4 bases at J, with 6 bases between. Germline V gene lookup returns CDR1 WNHNN and CDR2 SYGVQD (reference sequence). This chain's CDR3 is CASSDRSYGYTF. CDR3 DNA sequence: TGCGCCAGCAGTGACCGGAGCTATGGCTACACCTTC.

This clone was counted a few times. The gene calls are TRBV12-5 and TRBJ1-1; 10 nucleotides match TRBD1. The germline V gene encodes CDR1 LGHNT and CDR2 FRNRAP. Trimming took 6 bases from V and 5 from J; bases not matched to a gene: 3. This CDR3 has 13 amino acids. The CDR3 protein is CASGTGGRTEAFF. The CDR3 coding sequence is TGTGCTAGTGGGACAGGGGGCAGGACTGAAGCTTTCTTT.

The chain couples TRBV19 to TRBJ2-2; TRBD1 is a possible D gene (5 bases). The CDR3 totals 12 residues. V was shortened by 6 bases and J by 7 bases, with 9 bases between the two germline ends. Germline V CDR1 and CDR2: LNHDA, SQIVND (reference sequence). CDR3 sequence (DNA): TGTGCCAGTAGCCAGGGTAGCGGGGAGCTGTTTTTT. Amino acid sequence: CASSQGSGELFF.

The chain combines TRBV10-3 with TRBJ2-1, with 11 bases matching TRBD2. CDR3 length equals 14 residues. Germline V CDR1 and CDR2: ENHRY, SYGVKD. V shed 3 bases and J 9 bases; nucleotides not matched to a gene: 4. The CDR3 sequence: CAISDSGGAGEQFF. CDR3 in DNA: TGTGCCATCAGTGATAGCGGGGGGGCCGGTGAGCAGTTCTTC.

V and J are TRBV20-1 and TRBJ2-5; 7 nucleotides line up with TRBD2. Trimming removed 3 bases from V and 5 bases from J; junction bases left unmatched: 6. There are 13 residues in the CDR3. The V gene's germline CDR1 is DFQATT and CDR2 SNEGSKA (reference sequence). In DNA, the CDR3 is TGCAGTGCTAGTCTCGCGGGAGCGGAGACCCAGTACTTC. Protein product: CSASLAGAETQYF.

V is TRBV7-2 and J is TRBJ2-2; weak D call: TRBD1 (6 bases). This CDR3 has 16 amino acids. V was cut by 0 bases and J by 5 bases, with 13 bases left in between. Germline loops: CDR1 SGHTA, CDR2 FQGNSA. The CDR3 is CASSLARERGTGELFF. The CDR3 DNA reads as TGTGCCAGCAGCTTAGCGAGGGAGAGGGGGACCGGGGAGCTGTTTTTT.

The chain is built from TRBV19 and TRBJ1-3, with a weak D call TRBD1 (5 bases). Germline lookup yields CDR1 LNHDA and CDR2 SQIVND (reference sequence). There are 15 residues in the CDR3. V was trimmed by 6 bases and J by 0 bases, leaving 12 bases between them. This CDR3 is CASSTTAPSGNTIYF. In DNA, the CDR3 is TGTGCCAGTAGCACGACAGCACCCTCTGGAAACACCATATATTTT.

This chain connects TRBV20-1 to TRBJ2-5; 7 bases map to TRBD1. V lost 8 bases, J lost 5 bases, and 5 bases stayed unmatched. CDR1 and CDR2 from the germline V gene are DFQATT and SNEGSKA (reference sequence). This CDR3 has 11 amino acids. The DNA for the CDR3 is TGCAGTAGAGGGGGCCTGGAGACCCAGTACTTC. As protein: CSRGGLETQYF.

The rearrangement joins TRBV10-2 to TRBJ1-1; 8 bases match TRBD1. The length of the CDR3 is 15 residues. J lost 0 bases, V lost 5 bases, and 5 bases had no gene match. The germline CDR1 and CDR2 sequences are WSHSY and SAAADI. CDR3 coding DNA: TGCGCCAGCAGTAGGACAGGGCGGATGAACACTGAAGCTTTCTTT. Translated: CASSRTGRMNTEAFF.

This chain links TRBV19 with TRBJ1-1, with a possible D match to TRBD1 (5 bases). Germline-derived CDR1 and CDR2 are LNHDA and SQIVND (reference sequence). V was shortened by 9 bases and J by 2 bases, with 16 bases between the two germline ends. The CDR3 is 14 amino acids. The CDR3 region has the DNA TGTGCCAGCGGGCGCAGGGATAGAAACACTGAAGCTTTCTTT. Protein product: CASGRRDRNTEAFF.

This chain joins TRBV5-4 and TRBJ2-7; D remains ambiguous. This CDR3 spans 14 amino acids. V was clipped by 0 bases and J by 2 bases, with 9 bases between them. CDR1 and CDR2 (germline): SGHNT, YYREEE (reference sequence). CDR3 bases: TGTGCCAGCAGCTTGGACTCAAACGCCTACGAGCAGTACTTC. It codes for CASSLDSNAYEQYF.

This chain uses TRBV18 with TRBJ2-7; 9 bases are a match to TRBD1. Germline lookup yields CDR1 KGHSH and CDR2 LQKENI. V was clipped by 0 bases and J by 3 bases; unmatched bases: 0. The CDR3 loop spans 14 amino acids. The CDR3 DNA reads TGTGCCAGCTCACCACCGGGACAGGGCTACGAGCAGTACTTC. Its translation is CASSPPGQGYEQYF.

As DNA, the CDR3 is TGTGCCAGCAGCTTCGGACAGACCGGGGAGCTGTTTTTT. It translates to CASSFGQTGELFF. The chain links TRBV5-5 to TRBJ2-2; a weak D match, TRBD1 (6 bases). Germline V CDR1 and CDR2: SGHKS, YYEKEE (reference sequence). Between the trimmed V and J ends, which lost 2 bases and 5 bases, there was a span of 7 bases. The CDR3 is 13 amino acids. The full variable domain, its missing parts supplied by reference TRBV5-5 and TRBJ2-2, is DAGVTQSPTHLIKTRGQQVTLRCSPISGHKSVSWYQQVLGQGPQFIFQYYEKEERGRGNFPDRFSARQFPNYSSELNVNALLLGDSALYLCASSFGQTGELFFGEGSRLTVL.

J is TRBJ2-5 and V is TRBV7-9, with 7 nucleotides matching TRBD1. Germline V lookup: CDR1 SEHNR, CDR2 FQNEAQ (reference sequence). The V and J ends lost 5 bases and 1 base, in that order; junction bases with no gene match: 7. The CDR3 sequence is 15 residues long. CDR3 in DNA: TGTGCCAGCAGCCAAAGGGGGCCCTTCCAAGAGACCCAGTACTTC. This gives the protein CASSQRGPFQETQYF. Full variable domain (rest looked up from reference TRBV7-9 and TRBJ2-5): DTGVSQNPRHKITKRGQNVTFRCDPISEHNRLYWYRQTLGQGPEFLTYFQNEAQLEKSRLLSDRFSAERPKGSFSTLEIQRTEQGDSAMYLCASSQRGPFQETQYFGPGTRLLVL.

The V gene is TRBV28, the J gene TRBJ2-5; no definite D call. The CDR3 contains 13 residues. Trimming took 3 bases from V and 4 from J, leaving 9 bases between them. Germline values: CDR1 MDHEN, CDR2 SYDVKM. The CDR3 region is CASSFPVAETQYF. Here the CDR3 DNA reads TGTGCCAGCAGTTTCCCGGTAGCAGAGACCCAGTACTTC.

The V and J genes are TRBV4-2 and TRBJ1-4; D is undetermined. V was shortened by 6 bases and J by 7 bases, with 18 bases between the two germline ends. CDR1 and CDR2 from the germline V gene are LGHNA and YNFKEQ. The CDR3 runs to 15 residues. The CDR3 reads CASSPDVLGGEKLFF. The CDR3 nucleotides read TGTGCCAGCAGTCCCGACGTCCTAGGAGGTGAAAAACTGTTTTTT.

J is TRBJ1-6 and V is TRBV2; D may be TRBD1 (5 bases). The V gene's germline CDR1 is SNHLY and CDR2 FYNNEI. CDR3 length equals 17 residues. Trimming cost V 4 bases and J 0 bases, with 13 bases left between them. The CDR3 protein is CASSVVLDSSYNSPLHF. As DNA, the CDR3 is TGTGCCAGCAGTGTGGTTCTAGACAGCTCCTATAATTCACCCCTCCACTTT. Drawing the rest from reference TRBV2 and TRBJ1-6, the complete variable domain is EPEVTQTPSHQVTQMGQEVILRCVPISNHLYFYWYRQILGQKVEFLVSFYNNEISEKSEIFDDQFSVERPDGSNFTLKIRSTKLEDSAMYFCASSVVLDSSYNSPLHFGNGTRLTVT.

The chain has TRBV19 and TRBJ1-6; 7 bases are shared with TRBD1. V trimming: 6 bases; J trimming: 7 bases; junction bases outside the gene matches: 6. This CDR3 spans 14 amino acids. CDR1 is LNHDA and CDR2 is SQIVND in the germline V gene (reference sequence). For the CDR3, the DNA is TGTGCCAGTAGGCCACAGGGGACGAATTCACCCCTCCACTTT. This encodes CASRPQGTNSPLHF. The full variable domain, completed using reference TRBV19 and TRBJ1-6, is DGGITQSPKYLFRKEGQNVTLSCEQNLNHDAMYWYRQDPGQGLRLIYYSQIVNDFQKGDIAEGYSVSREKKESFPLTVTSAQKNPTAFYLCASRPQGTNSPLHFGNGTRLTVT.